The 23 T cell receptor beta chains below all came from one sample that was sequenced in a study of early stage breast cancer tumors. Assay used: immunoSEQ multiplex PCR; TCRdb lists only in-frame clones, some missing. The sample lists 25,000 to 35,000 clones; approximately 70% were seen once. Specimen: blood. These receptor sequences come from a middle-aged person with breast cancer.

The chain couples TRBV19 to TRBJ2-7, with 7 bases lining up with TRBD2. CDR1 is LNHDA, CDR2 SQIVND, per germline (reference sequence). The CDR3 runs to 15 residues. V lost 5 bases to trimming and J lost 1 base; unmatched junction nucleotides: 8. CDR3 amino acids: CASSQGGSPSYEQYF. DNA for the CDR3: TGTGCCAGTAGTCAAGGCGGGAGCCCATCCTACGAGCAGTACTTC.

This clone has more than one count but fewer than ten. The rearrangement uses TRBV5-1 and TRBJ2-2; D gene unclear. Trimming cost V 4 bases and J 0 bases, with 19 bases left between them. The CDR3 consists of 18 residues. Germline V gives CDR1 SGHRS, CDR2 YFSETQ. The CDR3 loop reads CASSQGKATSTNTGELFF. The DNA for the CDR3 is TGCGCCAGCAGCCAAGGGAAGGCGACGTCCACGAACACCGGGGAGCTGTTTTTT.

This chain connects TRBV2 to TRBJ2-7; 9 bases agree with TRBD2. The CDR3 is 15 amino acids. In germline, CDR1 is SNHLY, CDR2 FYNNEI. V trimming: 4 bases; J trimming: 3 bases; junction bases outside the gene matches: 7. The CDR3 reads CASSGGLASIYEQYF. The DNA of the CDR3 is TGTGCCAGCAGTGGCGGACTAGCGAGTATCTACGAGCAGTACTTC.

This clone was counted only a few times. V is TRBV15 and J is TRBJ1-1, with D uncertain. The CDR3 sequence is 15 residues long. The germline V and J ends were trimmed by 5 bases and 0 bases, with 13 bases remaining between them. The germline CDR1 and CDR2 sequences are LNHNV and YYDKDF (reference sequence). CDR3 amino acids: CATSLRSGMNTEAFF. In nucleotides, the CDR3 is TGTGCCACCAGCCTACGTTCTGGGATGAACACTGAAGCTTTCTTT.

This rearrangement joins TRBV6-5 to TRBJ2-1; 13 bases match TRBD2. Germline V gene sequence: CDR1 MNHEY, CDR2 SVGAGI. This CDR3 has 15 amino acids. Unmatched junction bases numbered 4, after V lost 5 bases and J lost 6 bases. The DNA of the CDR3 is TGTGCCAGCAGTAAGGGACTAGCGGGAACCAATGAGCAGTTCTTC. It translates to CASSKGLAGTNEQFF.

CDR3 loop: CASSFWRTSGTTFGKYEQYF. The CDR3 DNA sequence: TGTGCCAGCAGTTTCTGGAGAACTAGCGGGACCACCTTCGGGAAATACGAGCAGTACTTC. This chain links TRBV28 with TRBJ2-7; 10 nucleotides agree with TRBD2. The CDR3 is made up of 20 amino acids. Trimming removed 3 bases from V and 4 bases from J; junction bases left unmatched: 21. Germline CDR1 is MDHEN and CDR2 is SYDVKM.

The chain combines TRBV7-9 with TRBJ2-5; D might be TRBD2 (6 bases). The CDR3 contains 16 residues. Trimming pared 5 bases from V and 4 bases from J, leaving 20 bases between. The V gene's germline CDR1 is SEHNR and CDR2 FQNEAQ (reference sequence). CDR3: CASSRWSTGLVETQYF. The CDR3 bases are TGTGCCAGCAGCCGGTGGTCGACGGGACTTGTAGAGACCCAGTACTTC.

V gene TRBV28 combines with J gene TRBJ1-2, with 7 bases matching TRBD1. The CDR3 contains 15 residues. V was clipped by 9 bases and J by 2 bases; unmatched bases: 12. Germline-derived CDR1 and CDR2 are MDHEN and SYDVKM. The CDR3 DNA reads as TGTGCCAGTCTTCCCGGGACAGCCATAAACTATGGCTACACCTTC. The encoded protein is CASLPGTAINYGYTF.

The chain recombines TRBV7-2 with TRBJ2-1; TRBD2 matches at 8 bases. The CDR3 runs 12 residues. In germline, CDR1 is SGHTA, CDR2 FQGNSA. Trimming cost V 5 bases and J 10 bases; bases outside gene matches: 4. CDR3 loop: CASSQLAAEQFF. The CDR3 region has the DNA TGTGCCAGCAGCCAACTAGCGGCGGAGCAGTTCTTC.

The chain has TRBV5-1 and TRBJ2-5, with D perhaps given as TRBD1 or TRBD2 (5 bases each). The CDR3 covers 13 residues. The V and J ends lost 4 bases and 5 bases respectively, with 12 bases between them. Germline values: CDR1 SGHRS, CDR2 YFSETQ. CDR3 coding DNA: TGCGCCAGCAGCCAGGGCCGAGGGGAGACCCAGTACTTC. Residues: CASSQGRGETQYF.

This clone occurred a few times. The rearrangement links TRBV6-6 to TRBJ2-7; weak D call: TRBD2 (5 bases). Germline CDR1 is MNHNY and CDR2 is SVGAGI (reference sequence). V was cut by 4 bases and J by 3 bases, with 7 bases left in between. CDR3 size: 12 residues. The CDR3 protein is CASSSRDYEQYF. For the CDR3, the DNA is TGTGCCAGCAGTTCGAGGGACTACGAGCAGTACTTC.

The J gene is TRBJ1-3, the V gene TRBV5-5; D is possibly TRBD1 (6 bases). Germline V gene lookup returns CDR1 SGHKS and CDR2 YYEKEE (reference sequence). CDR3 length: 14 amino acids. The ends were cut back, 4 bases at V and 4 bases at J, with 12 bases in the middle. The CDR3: CASSPRGAGNTIYF. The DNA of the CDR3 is TGTGCCAGCAGCCCGCGGGGGGCCGGAAACACCATATATTTT. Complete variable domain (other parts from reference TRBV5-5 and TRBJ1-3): DAGVTQSPTHLIKTRGQQVTLRCSPISGHKSVSWYQQVLGQGPQFIFQYYEKEERGRGNFPDRFSARQFPNYSSELNVNALLLGDSALYLCASSPRGAGNTIYFGEGSWLTVV.

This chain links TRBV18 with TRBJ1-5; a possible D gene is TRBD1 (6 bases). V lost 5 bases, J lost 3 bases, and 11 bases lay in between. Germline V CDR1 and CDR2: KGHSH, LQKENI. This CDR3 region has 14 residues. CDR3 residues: CASSAQGNNQPQHF. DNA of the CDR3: TGTGCCAGCTCAGCGCAGGGGAACAATCAGCCCCAGCATTTT.

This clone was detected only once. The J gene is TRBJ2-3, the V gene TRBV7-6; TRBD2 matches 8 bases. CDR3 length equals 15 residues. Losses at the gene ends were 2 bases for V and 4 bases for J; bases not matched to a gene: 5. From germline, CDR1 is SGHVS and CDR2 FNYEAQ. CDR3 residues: CASSLSGGPADTQYF. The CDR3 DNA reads TGTGCCAGCAGCTTATCGGGAGGGCCAGCAGATACGCAGTATTTT.

CDR3 in DNA: TGTGCCAGCAGCACAAGACTGCAGCTTAGCCCGTACAATGAGCAGTTCTTC. This encodes CASSTRLQLSPYNEQFF. This chain connects TRBV5-4 to TRBJ2-1; no firm D call. This CDR3 comprises 17 residues. Germline CDR1 SGHNT, CDR2 YYREEE (reference sequence). V was pared by 4 bases and J by 4 bases, with 21 bases between.

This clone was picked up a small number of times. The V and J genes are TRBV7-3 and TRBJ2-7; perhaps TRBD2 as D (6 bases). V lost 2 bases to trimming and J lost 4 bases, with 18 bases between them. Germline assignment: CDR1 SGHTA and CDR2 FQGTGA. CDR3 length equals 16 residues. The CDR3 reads CASSLAGPTPGYEQYF. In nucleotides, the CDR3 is TGTGCCAGCAGCTTAGCGGGACCGACTCCGGGTTACGAGCAGTACTTC.

The DNA for the CDR3 is TGTGCCAGCAACTCCGGGACAGGGTACAATGAGCAGTTCTTC. Encoded protein: CASNSGTGYNEQFF. This sequence joins TRBV2 and TRBJ2-1; 9 positions agree with TRBD1. J lost 4 bases, V lost 7 bases, and 5 bases had no gene match. Germline V gene lookup returns CDR1 SNHLY and CDR2 FYNNEI. This CDR3 is 14 amino acids long.

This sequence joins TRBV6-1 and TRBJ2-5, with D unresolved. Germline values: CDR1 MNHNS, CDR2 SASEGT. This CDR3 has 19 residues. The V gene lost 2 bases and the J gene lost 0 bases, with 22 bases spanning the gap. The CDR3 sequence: CASSEKLGSHLKYQETQYF. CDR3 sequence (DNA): TGTGCCAGCAGTGAAAAACTGGGGTCCCACCTCAAGTACCAAGAGACCCAGTACTTC.

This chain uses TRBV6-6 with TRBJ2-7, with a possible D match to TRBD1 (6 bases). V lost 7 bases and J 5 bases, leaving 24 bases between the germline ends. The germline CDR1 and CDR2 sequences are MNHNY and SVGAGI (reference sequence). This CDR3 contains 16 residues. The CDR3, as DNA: TGTGCCAGCACCCAAAAGGGAGCCCAGGGGCCGCACGAGCAGTACTTC. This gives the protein CASTQKGAQGPHEQYF.

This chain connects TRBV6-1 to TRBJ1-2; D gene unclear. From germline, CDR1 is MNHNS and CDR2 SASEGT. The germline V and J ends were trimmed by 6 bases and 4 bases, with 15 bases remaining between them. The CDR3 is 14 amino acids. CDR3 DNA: TGTGCCAGCAGCCGTGGTGAAGTAGGCTATGGCTACACCTTC. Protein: CASSRGEVGYGYTF.

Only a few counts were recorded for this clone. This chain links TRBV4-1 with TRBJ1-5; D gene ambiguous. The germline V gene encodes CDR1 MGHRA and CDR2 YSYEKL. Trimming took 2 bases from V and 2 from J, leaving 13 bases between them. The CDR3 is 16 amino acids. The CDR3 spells CASSQSWARGNQPQHF. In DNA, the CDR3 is TGCGCCAGCAGCCAATCGTGGGCCAGAGGCAATCAGCCCCAGCATTTT.

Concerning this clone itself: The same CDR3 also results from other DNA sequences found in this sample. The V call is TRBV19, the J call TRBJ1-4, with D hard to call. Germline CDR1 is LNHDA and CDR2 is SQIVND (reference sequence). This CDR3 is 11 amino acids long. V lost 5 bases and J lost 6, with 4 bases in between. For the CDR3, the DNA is TGTGCCAGTAGTGATGATGAAAAACTGTTTTTT. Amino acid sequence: CASSDDEKLFF.

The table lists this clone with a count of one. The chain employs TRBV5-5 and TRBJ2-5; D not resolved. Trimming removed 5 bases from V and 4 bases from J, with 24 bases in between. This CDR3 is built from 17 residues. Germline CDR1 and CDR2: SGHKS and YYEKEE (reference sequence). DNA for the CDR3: TGTGCCAGCAGTTCACAAAGTAGGCCCTCAGTGGGAGAGACCCAGTACTTC. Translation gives CASSSQSRPSVGETQYF.